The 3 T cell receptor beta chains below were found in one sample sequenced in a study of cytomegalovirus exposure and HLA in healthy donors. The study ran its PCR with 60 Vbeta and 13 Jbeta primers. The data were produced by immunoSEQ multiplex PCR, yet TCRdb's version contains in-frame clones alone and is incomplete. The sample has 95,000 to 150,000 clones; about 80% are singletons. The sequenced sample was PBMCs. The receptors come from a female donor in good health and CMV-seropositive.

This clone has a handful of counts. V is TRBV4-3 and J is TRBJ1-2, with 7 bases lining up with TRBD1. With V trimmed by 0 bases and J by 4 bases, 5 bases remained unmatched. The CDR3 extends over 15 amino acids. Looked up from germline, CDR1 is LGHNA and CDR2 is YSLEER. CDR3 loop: CASSQDEGAFYGYTF. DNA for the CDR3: TGCGCCAGCAGCCAAGATGAGGGGGCATTCTATGGCTACACCTTC.

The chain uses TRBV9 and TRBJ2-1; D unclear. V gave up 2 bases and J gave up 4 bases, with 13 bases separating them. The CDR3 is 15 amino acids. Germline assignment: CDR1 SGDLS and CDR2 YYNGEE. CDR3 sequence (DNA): TGTGCCAGCAGCGTTTCGACTGTCGCGTACAATGAGCAGTTCTTC. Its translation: CASSVSTVAYNEQFF.

This CDR3 is CASSVTSNQPQHF. The CDR3 bases are TGTGCCAGTAGTGTTACAAGTAATCAGCCCCAGCATTTT. V usage is TRBV19 and J usage is TRBJ1-5; no clear D gene. Per the germline V gene, CDR1 is LNHDA and CDR2 is SQIVND (reference sequence). V was pared by 5 bases and J by 4 bases, with 9 bases between. This CDR3 has 13 residues.